This T cell receptor beta chain was captured in a study of blood T cell repertoires in COVID-19. Study context: Acute-phase and convalescent COVID-19 samples originated in the United States, Italy and Spain.

The repertoire was sequenced with immunoSEQ multiplex PCR; TCRdb's copy has only in-frame clones and lacks some. This repertoire shows fewer than 100,000 clones, around 87% found once; its top ten account for approximately 7%. Trimming cost V 8 bases and J 5 bases, with 12 bases left between them. The CDR3 length is 13 residues. This clonotype was obtained from a human donor with acute or convalescent COVID-19. The donor label of this sample is uncertain. Sequencing was done on a sample of peripheral blood. The chain links TRBV12-3 or TRBV12-4 to TRBJ1-4; D may be TRBD1 (6 bases). The CDR3 here is CASLDRRNEKLFF. The CDR3 region has the DNA TGTGCCAGCCTAGACAGGAGAAATGAAAAACTGTTTTTT.